The clone carrying this TCR beta chain was seen at least ten times. The antigen is not known. Other DNA sequences in this specimen translate into the identical CDR3. The investigators reverse transcribed all of the isolated RNA, so they sequenced expressed TCRB transcripts. Measured with immunoSEQ multiplex PCR; TCRdb has only the in-frame clones, and not every one. The repertoire holds about 170,000 clones, with roughly 8% as singletons. The sample comes from a study of beta chain features in type 1 diabetes. V lost 7 bases and J lost 4; bases outside the gene matches: 12. This CDR3 is built from 15 residues. CDR1 is MDHEN, CDR2 SYDVKM, per germline. Study observations and caveats: Here, the possible influence of HLA type (on TCRB rearrangement) remained unresolved. Patients with Type 1 diabetes showed moderately but significantly shorter TCRB CDR3s in all four CD4+ subsets.

Sequencing input: central memory CD4+ T cells from blood. The chain employs TRBV28 and TRBJ2-7; the match to TRBD1 covers 8 bases. This receptor was taken from a man in his late teens or twenties with type 1 diabetes. CDR3: CASNAPGTGGYEQYF. The CDR3 DNA sequence: TGTGCCAGCAACGCACCCGGGACAGGCGGATACGAGCAGTACTTC.